This T cell receptor beta chain was sequenced for a study of blood T cell repertoires in COVID-19. Background on the study: COVID-19 samples from acute and convalescent phases originated in the United States, Italy and Spain.

In the authors' workflow: Amplification of reference gene primers was used by the study to estimate nucleated cell counts. Measured with immunoSEQ multiplex PCR; TCRdb has only the in-frame clones, and not every one. The V and J calls and clone size were taken over from that table, and D and trimming were inferred from the DNA. The sample lists tens of thousands of clones; 89% were seen once. V shed 5 bases and J 5 bases; nucleotides not matched to a gene: 9. The CDR3 consists of 15 residues. The germline V gene encodes CDR1 SNHLY and CDR2 FYNNEI. V is TRBV2 and J is TRBJ1-5; 7 bases fit TRBD1. The specimen sequenced was peripheral blood. This sequence originates from a woman aged 55-69 years with active COVID-19. This CDR3 reads CASSRDSLSDQPQHF. CDR3 coding DNA: TGTGCCAGCAGTCGGGACAGCCTTTCGGATCAGCCCCAGCATTTT.